The TCR beta chain described here comes from a study of metastatic and nonmetastatic thyroid tumors. Turning to the study itself: Peripheral blood and tumor or nodule samples from malignant and benign thyroid patients were compared.

In the authors' workflow: For papillary thyroid cancer, a distant-metastasis classifier was constructed from CDR3 differences observed across clinicopathological groups. TCRdb reanalyzed the PCR reads via MiXCR. The authors' filters were not applied to this entry. The data hold around 24,000 clones, with 20% to 30% observed a single time. Worth noting for this clone: Its specificity is not known.

No treatment of any kind had been given to any patient before thyroid surgery. V was shortened by 6 bases and J by 5 bases, with 22 bases between the two germline ends. The CDR3 is made up of 16 amino acids. Germline V gene data show CDR1 as MDHEN and CDR2 as SYDVKM. Study results and limitations: The study reportedly found significantly higher TCR beta diversity in malignant thyroid tumors than benign nodules, in blood and tumor.

The sample taken for sequencing was tumor tissue. The gene calls are TRBV28 and TRBJ1-2; D remains unclear. The TCR originated in a male donor with papillary thyroid cancer or a benign thyroid nodule (not recorded which). Some clones in this sample may be carry-over from other donors' samples. The CDR3 DNA reads as TGTGCCAGCAGCCAAACGGGTGTCCTGCTTTGGTATGGCTACACCTTC. Protein: CASSQTGVLLWYGYTF.